Listed below are T cell receptor beta chains from one sample, sequenced in a study of CD8 T cells in ankylosing spondylitis. Each CDR3 protein is one row after TCRdb ran MiXCR on the 5' RACE reads. The table lists around 430,000 distinct CDR3 sequences, 15% to 20% of them singletons. Specimen: blood, either unsorted or a sorted T cell fraction (not recorded which). The receptor source for this set is a male donor with ankylosing spondylitis. Each CDR3 is given with its conserved first and last residue. The D gene is left open where the match is weak. Some rows have no size entry. The others give once, few or many, or a class for an expanded clone.

v_gene	j_gene	abundance	d_gene	CDR3aa	CDR3nt
TRBV3-1	TRBJ2-3	few	NA	CASSHRQGGGTQYF	TGTGCCAGCAGCCACCGACAGGGAGGGGGGACGCAGTATTTT
TRBV29-1	TRBJ1-1	NA	TRBD1	CSVQGGAVGKTEAFF	TGCAGCGTCCAGGGGGGGGCCGTAGGGAAGACTGAAGCTTTCTTT
TRBV6-1	TRBJ1-4	few	TRBD1	CASSARGLSEKLFF	TGTGCCAGCAGTGCCAGGGGGCTAAGTGAAAAACTGTTTTTT
TRBV12-3/TRBV12-4	TRBJ2-1	few	NA	CASSPPGPIREQFF	TGTGCCAGCAGCCCTCCGGGACCGATCAGGGAGCAGTTCTTC
TRBV6-5	TRBJ2-1	few	NA	CASSYSWGDYNEQFF	TGTGCCAGCAGTTACTCGTGGGGGGACTACAATGAGCAGTTCTTC
TRBV5-1	TRBJ1-1	NA	NA	CASSLRLGAGQWNTEAFF	TGCGCCAGCAGCTTGAGGTTGGGGGCCGGACAGTGGAACACTGAAGCTTTCTTT
TRBV20-1	TRBJ2-3	few	NA	CSARSGGGDTQYF	TGCAGTGCTAGATCCGGGGGCGGAGATACGCAGTATTTT
TRBV2	TRBJ1-5	few	NA	CASSEEGRGNQPQHF	TGTGCCAGCAGTGAAGAGGGAAGGGGCAATCAGCCCCAGCATTTT
TRBV20-1	TRBJ2-5	NA	NA	CSAGLQETQYF	TGCAGTGCGGGGCTCCAAGAGACCCAGTACTTC
TRBV12-3/TRBV12-4	TRBJ2-2	NA	TRBD2	CASSLGSGRHTGELFF	TGTGCCAGCAGTTTAGGTAGCGGGAGACACACCGGGGAGCTGTTTTTT
TRBV28	TRBJ2-5	few	TRBD2	CASSLGGLAGEALETQYF	TGTGCCAGCAGTTTAGGGGGACTAGCGGGAGAAGCGTTAGAGACCCAGTACTTC
TRBV20-1	TRBJ1-2	NA	TRBD1	CSARPGQGVEYGYTF	TGCAGTGCCAGGCCGGGACAGGGGGTTGAATATGGCTACACCTTC
TRBV5-5	TRBJ2-7	NA	TRBD2	CASRTLAASGRTEQYF	TGTGCCAGCAGGACTTTGGCGGCTAGCGGGAGGACCGAGCAGTACTTC